The sequence of this T cell receptor (beta chain) was determined in a study of cytomegalovirus exposure and HLA in healthy donors. Study-wide background: Among several hundred genotyped donors, around 80% fell in the Caucasian-associated ancestry cluster. Findings and limits, study-wide: The likely explanation for a cluster of highly shared sequence variants was sequencing artifact. The number of N-insertions in an Asian-associated ancestry cluster was reportedly below the approximately 700-donor mean in a later analysis. In an earlier analysis, productive rearrangement rates for most beta V segments clustered near 87% or 30%.

The CDR3 extends over 16 amino acids. Trimming left V 4 bases short and J 4 bases short, with 14 bases between. Germline values: CDR1 SGHVS, CDR2 FNYEAQ. Remarks on this clone: Its antigen is currently unknown.

Both 60 Vbeta primers and 13 Jbeta primers went into the PCR. TCRdb's copy holds only in-frame clones and misses some; the assay was immunoSEQ multiplex PCR. This sample has fewer than 200,000 clones; around 76% occur once, and the top ten carry 2% to 2.5%. The V call is TRBV7-6, the J call TRBJ2-6; D uncertain. The specimen sequenced was PBMCs. The TCR sequence derives from a female donor in good health and CMV-seronegative. CDR3 in amino acids: CASSSPRASGANVLTF. The CDR3 DNA follows: TGTGCCAGCAGCTCCCCACGAGCGTCCGGGGCCAACGTCCTGACTTTC.